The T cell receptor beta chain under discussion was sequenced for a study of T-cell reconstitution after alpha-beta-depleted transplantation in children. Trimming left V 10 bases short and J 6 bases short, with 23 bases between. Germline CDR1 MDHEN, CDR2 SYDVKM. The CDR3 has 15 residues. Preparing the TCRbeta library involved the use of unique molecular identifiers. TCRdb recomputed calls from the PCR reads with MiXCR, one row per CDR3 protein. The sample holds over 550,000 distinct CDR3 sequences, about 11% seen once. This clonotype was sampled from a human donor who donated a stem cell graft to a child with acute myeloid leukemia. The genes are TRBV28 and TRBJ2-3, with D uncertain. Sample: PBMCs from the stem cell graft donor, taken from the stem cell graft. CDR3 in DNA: TGTGCCACACTAACCCTGGGAAGGTCCCCCGATACGCAGTATTTT. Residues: CATLTLGRSPDTQYF.